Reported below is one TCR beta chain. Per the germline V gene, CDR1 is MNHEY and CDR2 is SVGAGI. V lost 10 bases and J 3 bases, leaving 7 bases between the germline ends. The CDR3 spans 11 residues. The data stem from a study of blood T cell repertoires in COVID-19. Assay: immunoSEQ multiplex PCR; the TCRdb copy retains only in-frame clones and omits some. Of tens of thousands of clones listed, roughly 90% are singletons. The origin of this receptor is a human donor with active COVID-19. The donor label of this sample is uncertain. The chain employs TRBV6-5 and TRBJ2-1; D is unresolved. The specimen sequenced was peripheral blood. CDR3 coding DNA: TGTGCCACAATCGGCTACAATGAGCAGTTCTTC. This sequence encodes CATIGYNEQFF.